Shown below are 18 T cell receptor beta chains from a single sample sequenced in a study of blood T cell repertoires in COVID-19. TCRdb's table, derived via immunoSEQ multiplex PCR, lists solely in-frame clones and lacks some. Here the sample spans fewer than 300,000 clones, approximately 84% being singletons. The sequenced sample was peripheral blood. The receptors stem from a man aged 45-60 years with COVID-19, enrolled during active disease.

In nucleotides, the CDR3 is TGTGCCAGCACCCGACAGGGTTGGTCTGGGCCCCTCCACTTT. Residues: CASTRQGWSGPLHF. J is TRBJ1-6 and V is TRBV6-5; 7 bases are a match to TRBD1. V lost 7 bases and J lost 13; bases outside the gene matches: 13. Germline V gene sequence: CDR1 MNHEY, CDR2 SVGAGI. The CDR3 is 14 residues long.

The genes are TRBV7-6 and TRBJ1-1, with D possibly being TRBD1 (5 bases). V was clipped by 5 bases and J by 0 bases, with 10 bases between them. From germline, CDR1 is SGHVS and CDR2 FNYEAQ. CDR3 length equals 14 residues. The CDR3 reads CASSAQAMNTEAFF. The CDR3 nucleotides are TGTGCCAGCAGCGCACAGGCGATGAACACTGAAGCTTTCTTT. Based on the CDR3 plus reference TRBV7-6 and TRBJ1-1, the full variable domain is GAGVSQSPRYKVTKRGQDVALRCDPISGHVSLYWYRQALGQGPEFLTYFNYEAQQDKSGLPNDRFSAERPEGSISTLTIQRTEQRDSAMYRCASSAQAMNTEAFFGQGTRLTVV.

There are a few counts of this clone. V gene TRBV10-3 combines with J gene TRBJ2-2; 9 nucleotides align to TRBD1. This CDR3 has 15 residues. CDR1 and CDR2 from the germline V gene are ENHRY and SYGVKD. The V and J ends lost 6 bases and 6 bases, in that order; junction bases with no gene match: 8. The CDR3 loop is CAIRGPGQGPGELFF. CDR3 DNA: TGTGCCATCAGGGGACCGGGACAGGGTCCCGGGGAGCTGTTTTTT.

The rearrangement links TRBV4-3 to TRBJ2-1; TRBD1 is a possible D gene (6 bases). The CDR3 contains 16 residues. The V end lost 0 bases, the J end lost 4 bases, and 13 bases lay between the germline ends. Germline assignment: CDR1 LGHNA and CDR2 YSLEER. CDR3 nucleotides: TGCGCCAGCAGCCAAGAGGCAGGGGAGCCTTACAATGAGCAGTTCTTC. It specifies CASSQEAGEPYNEQFF.

The chain uses TRBV6-5 and TRBJ2-1; 10 nucleotides agree with TRBD2. Trimming took 6 bases from V and 3 from J; bases not matched to a gene: 5. This CDR3 is 15 amino acids long. CDR1 and CDR2 from the germline V gene are MNHEY and SVGAGI. The CDR3 is CASSNGLADYNEQFF. The CDR3 coding sequence is TGTGCCAGCAGCAATGGACTAGCGGACTACAATGAGCAGTTCTTC.

The rearrangement links TRBV3-1 (or the pseudogene TRBV3-2) to TRBJ1-6; D ambiguous. Germline loops: CDR1 LGHDT, CDR2 YNNKEL (reference sequence). V was trimmed by 1 base and J by 0 bases, leaving 16 bases between them. This CDR3 comprises 19 residues. The CDR3 bases are TGTGCCAGCAGCCAAGGTCCACCGTTAGTAGACTCCTATAATTCACCCCTCCACTTT. Its protein product is CASSQGPPLVDSYNSPLHF.

This rearrangement joins TRBV7-2 to TRBJ2-5; D ambiguous. Between the trimmed V and J ends, which lost 0 bases and 1 base, there was a span of 6 bases. The CDR3 loop spans 14 amino acids. Germline V gene data show CDR1 as SGHTA and CDR2 as FQGNSA. CDR3 residues: CASSLAHSQETQYF. The CDR3 nucleotides are TGTGCCAGCAGCTTAGCGCACAGCCAAGAGACCCAGTACTTC.

This chain uses TRBV4-1 with TRBJ1-5; tentative D call: TRBD1 (5 bases). This CDR3 is built from 16 residues. With 1 base removed from V and 0 bases from J, the gap between germline ends came to 10 bases. Germline CDR1 is MGHRA and CDR2 is YSYEKL. CDR3 nucleotides: TGCGCCAGCAGCCAAGTTTGGGGACTTAGCAATCAGCCCCAGCATTTT. This encodes CASSQVWGLSNQPQHF.

The chain carries TRBV28 and TRBJ1-3; D is unresolved. Per the germline V gene, CDR1 is MDHEN and CDR2 is SYDVKM. V lost 1 base and J lost 0, with 7 bases in between. CDR3 length: 15 residues. For the CDR3, the DNA is TGTGCCAGCAGTTTATTGGGAGCCTCTGGAAACACCATATATTTT. The encoded protein is CASSLLGASGNTIYF.

The V and J genes are TRBV4-2 and TRBJ2-7; the match to TRBD2 covers 10 bases. V shed 4 bases, J shed 2 bases, and the junction held 8 bases outside the gene matches. CDR1 and CDR2 from the germline V gene are LGHNA and YNFKEQ. CDR3 size: 16 residues. CDR3 coding DNA: TGTGCCAGCAGCCCAGCGGCCAGCGGGGGGGCCTACGAGCAGTACTTC. This encodes CASSPAASGGAYEQYF.

The chain joins TRBV30 to TRBJ2-7; D not resolved. V lost 0 bases and J lost 3, with 9 bases in between. The CDR3 runs 13 residues. Germline V gene sequence: CDR1 GTSNPN, CDR2 SVGIG (reference sequence). CDR3 nucleotide sequence: TGTGCCTGGAGTGTGAACAGCTTCTACGAGCAGTACTTC. Its protein product is CAWSVNSFYEQYF.

V gene TRBV6-1 combines with J gene TRBJ2-1; TRBD2 matches 7 bases. The V gene's germline CDR1 is MNHNS and CDR2 SASEGT. The length of the CDR3 is 14 residues. Trimming at V came to 0 bases and at J to 5 bases, leaving 1 base not matched to a gene. The DNA for the CDR3 is TGTGCCAGCAGTGAAGCCGGACTAGACAATGAGCAGTTCTTC. Amino acids: CASSEAGLDNEQFF.

V gene TRBV6-5 combines with J gene TRBJ2-7; D is uncertain. From germline, CDR1 is MNHEY and CDR2 SVGAGI. Trimming took 6 bases from V and 2 from J, leaving 14 bases between them. This CDR3 region has 14 residues. The chain's CDR3 is CASRERNPPYEQYF. The DNA for the CDR3 is TGTGCCAGCAGAGAGCGAAACCCGCCCTACGAGCAGTACTTC.

The gene calls are TRBV6-5 and TRBJ1-5, with a tentative D call TRBD1 (5 bases). Between the trimmed V and J ends, which lost 6 bases and 6 bases, there was a span of 9 bases. The CDR3 runs to 12 residues. The germline V gene has CDR1 MNHEY and CDR2 SVGAGI. Here the CDR3 reads CASRQVGQPQHF. The CDR3 DNA reads as TGTGCCAGCAGACAGGTTGGTCAGCCCCAGCATTTT.

The genes are TRBV5-1 and TRBJ2-7, with TRBD1 as a possible D gene (5 bases). Germline values: CDR1 SGHRS, CDR2 YFSETQ. V lost 6 bases and J lost 2, with 18 bases in between. CDR3 length: 15 residues. CDR3 in DNA: TGCGCCAGCACCTCTCTAGACAGCAATCCCTACGAGCAGTACTTC. This gives the protein CASTSLDSNPYEQYF.

The gene calls are TRBV9 and TRBJ1-3, with a possible D match to TRBD1 (5 bases). The CDR3 has 15 amino acids. V lost 3 bases, J lost 0 bases, and 10 bases lay in between. Germline V gene sequence: CDR1 SGDLS, CDR2 YYNGEE. The CDR3 nucleotides read TGTGCCAGCAGCGCGATGGGACTCTCTGGAAACACCATATATTTT. Its protein product is CASSAMGLSGNTIYF.

V is TRBV19 and J is TRBJ2-7; 11 bases map to TRBD2. The CDR3 is 12 residues long. Germline CDR1 and CDR2: LNHDA and SQIVND (reference sequence). Losses at the gene ends were 10 bases for V and 5 bases for J; bases not matched to a gene: 4. The CDR3 coding sequence is TGTGCCACAGGGACTAGCGGCAACGAGCAGTACTTC. Its protein product is CATGTSGNEQYF.

J is TRBJ2-7 and V is TRBV5-6; D remains unclear. V was shortened by 2 bases and J by 1 base, with 7 bases between the two germline ends. Per germline, CDR1 SGHDT and CDR2 YYEEEE. The CDR3 is made up of 13 amino acids. CDR3 coding DNA: TGTGCCAGCAGCTTCCAGGCGTCCTACGAGCAGTACTTC. Amino acid sequence: CASSFQASYEQYF.